The sequence of this T cell receptor (beta chain) was determined in a study of blood T cell repertoires in COVID-19. As for the study in general: Collection of acute and convalescent COVID-19 samples took place in the United States, Italy and Spain. From T cells, B-cell-depleted T cells, or PBMCs came the material, which was cDNA or gDNA.

This clone is a singleton in its sample. After removal of 5 bases from V and 8 bases from J, the junction contained 10 bases not matched to a gene. The CDR3 loop spans 17 amino acids. Germline V gives CDR1 MDHEN, CDR2 SYDVKM. Original data processing: Reference gene primer amplification in the assay estimated nucleated cell counts. Repertoires were generated with immunoSEQ multiplex PCR, while TCRdb's copy carries only in-frame clones and drops some. Clonal size and the V and J genes are those of that table, whereas D and trimming came from the DNA. The profile shows about 490,000 clones, 75% to 90% of them singletons.

The receptor's source is a human donor in a cohort sampled during active COVID-19. The sequencing sample was made of peripheral blood. The chain employs TRBV28 and TRBJ2-1, with 15 nucleotides matching TRBD2. As DNA, the CDR3 is TGTGCCAGCAGTAGAAGAGGACTAGCGGGAGGGAGGCATGAGCAGTTCTTC. Protein: CASSRRGLAGGRHEQFF.